Below are 2 T cell receptor beta chains sequenced from a single sample in a study of regulatory T cells in long-lasting Graves disease. According to the study, TCR beta libraries were built with iRepertoire HTBI primers and CDR3-region Arm-PCR. TCRdb re-analysed the multiplex PCR reads in MiXCR, keeping a single row per CDR3 protein. The sample comprises almost 450,000 distinct CDR3 sequences, roughly 15% of which are singletons, and about 10% rests with the top ten. Documented time point: newly diagnosed GD, antithyroid drugs for less than 3 months. The authors made the TCR library using RNA they extracted from PBMCs. This sample was shared with a second study, whose subject was T cells in Graves' hyperthyroidism and ophthalmopathy.

Source: peripheral blood mononuclear cells (PBMCs), taken at new diagnosis, from a patient treated with antithyroid drugs. Receptor source: a woman in her twenties or thirties with Graves disease.

This clonotype was recorded many times. This sequence joins TRBV18 and TRBJ2-7, with D tentatively TRBD1 (5 bases). The germline V gene encodes CDR1 KGHSH and CDR2 LQKENI. The CDR3 runs to 17 residues. Trimming removed 3 bases from V and 4 bases from J, with 22 bases in between. CDR3 sequence (DNA): TGTGCCAGCTCACCGGCTCTAATGGGGCCTCGGGCTTACGAGCAGTACTTC. The encoded protein is CASSPALMGPRAYEQYF.

This clonotype was observed a few times. A much larger clone lies one base from this, so it may be a read error. The rearrangement uses TRBV20-1 and TRBJ2-7; TRBD2 matches at 11 bases. The germline gives CDR1 DFQATT, CDR2 SNEGSKA (reference sequence). Trimming removed 4 bases from V and 1 base from J; junction bases left unmatched: 0. CDR3 length equals 13 residues. Here the CDR3 DNA reads TGCAGTGCTATAGCGGGAGGGTCCTACGAGCAGTACTTC. It translates to CSAIAGGSYEQYF.